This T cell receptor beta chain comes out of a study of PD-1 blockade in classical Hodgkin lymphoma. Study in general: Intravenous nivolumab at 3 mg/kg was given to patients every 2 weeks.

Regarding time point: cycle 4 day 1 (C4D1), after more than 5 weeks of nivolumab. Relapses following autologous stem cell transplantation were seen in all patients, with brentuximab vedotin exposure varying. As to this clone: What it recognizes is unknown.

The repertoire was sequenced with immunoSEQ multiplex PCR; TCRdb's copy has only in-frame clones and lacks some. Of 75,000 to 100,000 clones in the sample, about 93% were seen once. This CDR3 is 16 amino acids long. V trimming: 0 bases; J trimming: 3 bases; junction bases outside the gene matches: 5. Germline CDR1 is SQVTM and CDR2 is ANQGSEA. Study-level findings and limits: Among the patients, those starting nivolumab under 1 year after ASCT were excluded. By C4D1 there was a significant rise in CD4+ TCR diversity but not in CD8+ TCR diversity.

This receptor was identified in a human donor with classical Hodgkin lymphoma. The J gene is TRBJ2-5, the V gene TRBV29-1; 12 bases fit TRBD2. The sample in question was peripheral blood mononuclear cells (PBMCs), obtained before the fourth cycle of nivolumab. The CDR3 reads CSVEDYGLAGKETQYF. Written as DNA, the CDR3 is TGCAGCGTTGAAGACTATGGACTAGCGGGAAAAGAGACCCAGTACTTC.